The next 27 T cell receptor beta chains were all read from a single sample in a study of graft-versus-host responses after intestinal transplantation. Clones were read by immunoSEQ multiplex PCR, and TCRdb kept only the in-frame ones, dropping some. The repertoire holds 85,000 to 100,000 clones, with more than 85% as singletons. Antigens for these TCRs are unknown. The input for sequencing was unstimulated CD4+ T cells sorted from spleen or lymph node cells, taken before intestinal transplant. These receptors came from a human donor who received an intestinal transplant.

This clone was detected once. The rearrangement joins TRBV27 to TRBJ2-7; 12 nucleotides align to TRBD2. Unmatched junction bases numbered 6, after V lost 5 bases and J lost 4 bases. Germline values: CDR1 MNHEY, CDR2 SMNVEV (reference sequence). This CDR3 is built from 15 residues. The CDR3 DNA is TGTGCCAGCAGTCAACTAGCGGGAGGCTGGTACGAGCAGTACTTC. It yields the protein CASSQLAGGWYEQYF.

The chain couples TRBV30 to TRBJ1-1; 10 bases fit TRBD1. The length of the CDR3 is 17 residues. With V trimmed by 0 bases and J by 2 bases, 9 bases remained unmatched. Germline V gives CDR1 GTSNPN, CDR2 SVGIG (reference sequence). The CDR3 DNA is TGTGCCTGGAGTGTACTTTGGGACAGGGGCCCAAACACTGAAGCTTTCTTT. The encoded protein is CAWSVLWDRGPNTEAFF.

This CDR3 reads CASSRFGQGNNSPLHF. The CDR3 coding sequence is TGTGCCAGCAGCCGGTTTGGACAGGGAAATAATTCACCCCTCCACTTT. The chain joins TRBV11-3 to TRBJ1-6; 8 nucleotides match TRBD1. Trimming removed 5 bases from V and 5 bases from J; junction bases left unmatched: 8. This CDR3 has 16 residues. CDR1 is SGHNT, CDR2 YENEEA, per germline.

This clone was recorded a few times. This CDR3 is CASSVDSPNSPLHF. In DNA form, the CDR3 reads TGTGCCAGTAGTGTTGACAGCCCTAATTCACCCCTCCACTTT. V gene TRBV19 combines with J gene TRBJ1-6; tentatively, D is TRBD1 (5 bases). The CDR3 consists of 14 residues. Germline CDR1 and CDR2: LNHDA and SQIVND (reference sequence). The V end lost 5 bases, the J end lost 6 bases, and 11 bases lay between the germline ends.

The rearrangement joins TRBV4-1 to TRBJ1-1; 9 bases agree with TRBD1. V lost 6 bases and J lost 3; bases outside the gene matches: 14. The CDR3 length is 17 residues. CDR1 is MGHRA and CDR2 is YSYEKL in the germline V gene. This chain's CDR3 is CASRTPGQGKLDTEAFF. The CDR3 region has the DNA TGCGCCAGCAGAACGCCGGGACAGGGTAAATTGGACACTGAAGCTTTCTTT.

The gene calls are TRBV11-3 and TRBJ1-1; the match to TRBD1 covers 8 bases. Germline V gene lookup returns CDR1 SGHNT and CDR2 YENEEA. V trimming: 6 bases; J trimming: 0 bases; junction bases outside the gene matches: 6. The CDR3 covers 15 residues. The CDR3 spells CASSSGQGMNTEAFF. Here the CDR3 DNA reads TGTGCCAGCAGTTCCGGACAGGGAATGAACACTGAAGCTTTCTTT.

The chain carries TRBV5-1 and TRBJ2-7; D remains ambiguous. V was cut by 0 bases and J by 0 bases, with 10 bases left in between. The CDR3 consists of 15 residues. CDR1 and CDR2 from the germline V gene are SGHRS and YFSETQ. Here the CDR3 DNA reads TGCGCCAGCAGCTTGGCCCCCACTTTCTCCTACGAGCAGTACTTC. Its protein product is CASSLAPTFSYEQYF.

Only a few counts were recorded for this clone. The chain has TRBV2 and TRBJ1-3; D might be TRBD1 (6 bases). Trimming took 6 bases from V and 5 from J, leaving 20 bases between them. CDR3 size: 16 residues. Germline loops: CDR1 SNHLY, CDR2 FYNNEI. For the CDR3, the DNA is TGTGCCAGCAGAGCCTCAACCGGGACACTTAGAAACACCATATATTTT. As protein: CASRASTGTLRNTIYF.

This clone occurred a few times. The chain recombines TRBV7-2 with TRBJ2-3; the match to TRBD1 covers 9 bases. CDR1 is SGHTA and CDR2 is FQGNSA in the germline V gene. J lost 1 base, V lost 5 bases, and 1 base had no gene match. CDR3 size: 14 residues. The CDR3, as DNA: TGTGCCAGCAGCCGGACAGGGGGCACAGATACGCAGTATTTT. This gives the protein CASSRTGGTDTQYF.

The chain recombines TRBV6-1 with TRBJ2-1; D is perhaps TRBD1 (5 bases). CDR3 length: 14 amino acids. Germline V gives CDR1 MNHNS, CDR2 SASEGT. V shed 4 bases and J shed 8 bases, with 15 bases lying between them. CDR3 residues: CASSGFQRGDEQFF. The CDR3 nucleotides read TGTGCCAGCAGTGGTTTTCAAAGGGGCGATGAGCAGTTCTTC.

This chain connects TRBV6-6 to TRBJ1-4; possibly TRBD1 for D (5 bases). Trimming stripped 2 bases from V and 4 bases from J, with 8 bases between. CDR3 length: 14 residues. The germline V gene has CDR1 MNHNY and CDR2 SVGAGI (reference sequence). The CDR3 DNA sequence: TGTGCCAGCAGTTACGGGGGGGTTAATGAAAAACTGTTTTTT. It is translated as CASSYGGVNEKLFF.

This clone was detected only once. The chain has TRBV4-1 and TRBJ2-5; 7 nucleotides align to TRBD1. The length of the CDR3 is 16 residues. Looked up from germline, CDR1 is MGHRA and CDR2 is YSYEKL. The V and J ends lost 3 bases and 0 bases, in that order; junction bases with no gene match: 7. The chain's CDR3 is CASSHPGQRYQETQYF. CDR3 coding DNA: TGCGCCAGCAGCCACCCGGGACAGCGGTACCAAGAGACCCAGTACTTC.

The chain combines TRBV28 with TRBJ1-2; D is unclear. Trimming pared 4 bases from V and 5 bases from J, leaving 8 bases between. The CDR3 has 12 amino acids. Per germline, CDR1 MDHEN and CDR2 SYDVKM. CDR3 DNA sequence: TGTGCCAGCAGTTCCTCTGTGTATGGCTACACCTTC. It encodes CASSSSVYGYTF.

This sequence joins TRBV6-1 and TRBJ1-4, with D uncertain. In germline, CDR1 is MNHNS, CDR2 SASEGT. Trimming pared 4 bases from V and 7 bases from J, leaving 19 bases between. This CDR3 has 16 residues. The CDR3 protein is CASSGSRVGFIEKLFF. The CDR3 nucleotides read TGTGCCAGCAGTGGCTCACGGGTGGGTTTCATTGAAAAACTGTTTTTT.

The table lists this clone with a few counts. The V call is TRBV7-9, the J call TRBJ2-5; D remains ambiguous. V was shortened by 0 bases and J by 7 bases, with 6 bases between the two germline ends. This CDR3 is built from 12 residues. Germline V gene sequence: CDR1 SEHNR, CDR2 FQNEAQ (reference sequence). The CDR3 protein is CASSLARSTQYF. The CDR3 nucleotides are TGTGCCAGCAGCTTAGCGCGGTCGACCCAGTACTTC.

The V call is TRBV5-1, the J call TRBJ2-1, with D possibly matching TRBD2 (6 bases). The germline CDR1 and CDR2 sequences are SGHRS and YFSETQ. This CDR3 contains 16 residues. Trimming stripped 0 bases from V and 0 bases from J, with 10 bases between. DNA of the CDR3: TGCGCCAGCAGCTTGGATCGGGGGAGCTCCTACAATGAGCAGTTCTTC. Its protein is CASSLDRGSSYNEQFF. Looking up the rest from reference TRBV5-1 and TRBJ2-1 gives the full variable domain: KAGVTQTPRYLIKTRGQQVTLSCSPISGHRSVSWYQQTPGQGLQFLFEYFSETQRNKGNFPGRFSGRQFSNSRSEMNVSTLELGDSALYLCASSLDRGSSYNEQFFGPGTRLTVL.

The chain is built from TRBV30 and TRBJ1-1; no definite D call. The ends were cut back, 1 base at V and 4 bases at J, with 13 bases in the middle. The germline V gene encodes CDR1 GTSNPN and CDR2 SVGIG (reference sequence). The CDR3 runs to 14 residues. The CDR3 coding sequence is TGTGCCTGGAGTGGCCTCTCGGGGTTCACTGAAGCTTTCTTT. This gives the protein CAWSGLSGFTEAFF.

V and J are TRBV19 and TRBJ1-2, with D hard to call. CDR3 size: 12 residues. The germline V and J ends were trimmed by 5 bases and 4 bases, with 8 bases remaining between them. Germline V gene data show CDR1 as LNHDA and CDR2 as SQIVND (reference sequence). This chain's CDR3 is CASSYKPYGYTF. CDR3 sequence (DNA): TGTGCCAGTAGTTATAAGCCCTATGGCTACACCTTC.

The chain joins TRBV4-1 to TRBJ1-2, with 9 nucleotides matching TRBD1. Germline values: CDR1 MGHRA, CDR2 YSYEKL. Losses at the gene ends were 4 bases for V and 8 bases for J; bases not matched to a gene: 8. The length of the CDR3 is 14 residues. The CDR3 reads CASSRDTGGDGYTF. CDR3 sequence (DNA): TGCGCCAGCAGCCGAGATACAGGGGGCGACGGCTACACCTTC.

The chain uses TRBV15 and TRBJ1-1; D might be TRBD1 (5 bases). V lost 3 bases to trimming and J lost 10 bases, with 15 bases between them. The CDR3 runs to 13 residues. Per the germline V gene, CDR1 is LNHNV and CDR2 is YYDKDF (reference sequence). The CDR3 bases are TGTGCCACCAGCAGCTTCTCAGGGTTAGGAGCTTTCTTT. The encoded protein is CATSSFSGLGAFF.

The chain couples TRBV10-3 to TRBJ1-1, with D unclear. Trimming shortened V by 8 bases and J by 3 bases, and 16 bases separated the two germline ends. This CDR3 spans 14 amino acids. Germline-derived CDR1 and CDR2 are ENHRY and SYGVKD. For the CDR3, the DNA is TGTGCCATCCGTGGCGGAGGGCGGGACACTGAAGCTTTCTTT. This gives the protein CAIRGGGRDTEAFF.

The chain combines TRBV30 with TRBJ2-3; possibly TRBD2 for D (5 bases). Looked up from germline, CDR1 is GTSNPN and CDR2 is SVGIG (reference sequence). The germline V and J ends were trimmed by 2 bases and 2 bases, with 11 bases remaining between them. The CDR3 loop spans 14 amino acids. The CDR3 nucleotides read TGTGCCTGGAGTAACGGGGTTAACACAGATACGCAGTATTTT. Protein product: CAWSNGVNTDTQYF.

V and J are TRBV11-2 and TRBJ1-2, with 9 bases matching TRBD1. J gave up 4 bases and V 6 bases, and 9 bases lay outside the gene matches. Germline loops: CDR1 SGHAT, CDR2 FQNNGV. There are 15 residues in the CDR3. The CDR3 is CASSHNPGQGYGYTF. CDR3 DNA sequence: TGTGCCAGCAGTCATAATCCGGGACAGGGCTATGGCTACACCTTC.

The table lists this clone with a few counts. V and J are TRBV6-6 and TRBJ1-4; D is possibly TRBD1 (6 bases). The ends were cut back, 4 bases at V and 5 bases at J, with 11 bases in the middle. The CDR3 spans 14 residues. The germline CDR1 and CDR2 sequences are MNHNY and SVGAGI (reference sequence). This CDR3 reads CASSWGQGNEKLFF. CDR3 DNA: TGTGCCAGCAGTTGGGGGCAGGGGAATGAAAAACTGTTTTTT.

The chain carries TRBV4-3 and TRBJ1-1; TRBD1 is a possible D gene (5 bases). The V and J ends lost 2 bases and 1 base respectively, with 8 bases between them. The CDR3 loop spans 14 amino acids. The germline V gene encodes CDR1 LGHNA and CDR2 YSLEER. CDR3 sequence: CASSQRQSNTEAFF. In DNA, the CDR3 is TGCGCCAGCAGCCAAAGACAGTCGAACACTGAAGCTTTCTTT.

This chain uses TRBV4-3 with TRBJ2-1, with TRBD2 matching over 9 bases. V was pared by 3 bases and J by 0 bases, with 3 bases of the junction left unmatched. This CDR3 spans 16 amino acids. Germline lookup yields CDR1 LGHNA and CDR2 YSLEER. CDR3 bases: TGCGCCAGCAGCCACGAGCGGGGGGACTCCTACAATGAGCAGTTCTTC. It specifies CASSHERGDSYNEQFF.

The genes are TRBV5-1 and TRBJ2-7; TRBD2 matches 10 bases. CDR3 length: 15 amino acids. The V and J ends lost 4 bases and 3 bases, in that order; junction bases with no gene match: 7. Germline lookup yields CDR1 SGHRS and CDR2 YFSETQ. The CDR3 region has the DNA TGCGCCAGCAGCGGTGGGACTAGCGATATCTACGAGCAGTACTTC. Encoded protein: CASSGGTSDIYEQYF.